The clone carrying this T cell receptor beta chain was seen only a few times. Its antigen is not known. The data were obtained in a study of T cell repertoires in cytomegalovirus infection. Study overall: Both CMV infection and a matching HLA type were indicated by public TCR beta signatures. Broader study findings: Summed frequency of public TCR beta families distinguished CMV carriers with the relevant HLA.

A single record per CDR3 protein comes from TCRdb applying MiXCR to the reads. The sample holds under 800,000 distinct CDR3 sequences, roughly a quarter seen once. V lost 4 bases to trimming and J lost 3 bases; unmatched junction nucleotides: 7. This CDR3 region has 15 residues. CDR1 and CDR2 from the germline V gene are MDHEN and SYDVKM. The sequenced sample consisted of CD8+ T cells from PBMCs. The TCR sequence derives from a human donor in good health (CMV status not recorded). Some clones in this sample may be carry-over from other donors' samples. V and J are TRBV28 and TRBJ2-5, with TRBD1 identical over 8 bases. CDR3 coding DNA: TGTGCCAGCAGTTCCTTGTGGGGACAGGAAGAGACCCAGTACTTC. This encodes CASSSLWGQEETQYF.